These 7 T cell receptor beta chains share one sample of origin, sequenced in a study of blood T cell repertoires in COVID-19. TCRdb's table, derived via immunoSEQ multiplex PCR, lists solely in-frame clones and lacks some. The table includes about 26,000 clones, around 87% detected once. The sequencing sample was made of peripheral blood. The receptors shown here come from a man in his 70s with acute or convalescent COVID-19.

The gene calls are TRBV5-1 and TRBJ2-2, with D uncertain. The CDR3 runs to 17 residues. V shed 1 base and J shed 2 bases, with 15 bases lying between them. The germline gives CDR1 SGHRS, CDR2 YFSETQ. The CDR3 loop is CASSLSLSRLNTGELFF. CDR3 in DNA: TGCGCCAGCAGCTTGTCTTTGTCCAGACTCAACACCGGGGAGCTGTTTTTT.

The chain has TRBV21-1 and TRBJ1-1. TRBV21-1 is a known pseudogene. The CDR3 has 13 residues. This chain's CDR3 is CASTKGGAPEAFF. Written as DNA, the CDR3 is TGTGCCAGCACCAAGGGGGGGGCCCCTGAAGCTTTCTTT.

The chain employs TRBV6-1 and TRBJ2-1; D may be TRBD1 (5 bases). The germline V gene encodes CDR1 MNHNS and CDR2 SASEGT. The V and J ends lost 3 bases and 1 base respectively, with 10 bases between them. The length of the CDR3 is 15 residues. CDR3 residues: CASSEDMGSYNEQFF. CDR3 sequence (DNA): TGTGCCAGCAGTGAGGACATGGGGTCCTACAATGAGCAGTTCTTC.

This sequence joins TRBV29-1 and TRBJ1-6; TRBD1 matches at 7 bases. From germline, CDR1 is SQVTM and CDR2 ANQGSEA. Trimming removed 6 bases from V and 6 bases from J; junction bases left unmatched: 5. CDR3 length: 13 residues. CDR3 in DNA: TGCAGCGTATCGACAGGGATTAATTCACCCCTCCACTTT. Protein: CSVSTGINSPLHF.

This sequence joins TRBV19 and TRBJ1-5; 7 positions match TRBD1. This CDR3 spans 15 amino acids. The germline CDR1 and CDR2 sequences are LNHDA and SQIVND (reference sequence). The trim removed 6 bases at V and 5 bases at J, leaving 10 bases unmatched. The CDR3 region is CASRNQQGYHQPQHF. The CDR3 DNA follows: TGTGCCAGTAGGAATCAACAGGGGTACCATCAGCCCCAGCATTTT.

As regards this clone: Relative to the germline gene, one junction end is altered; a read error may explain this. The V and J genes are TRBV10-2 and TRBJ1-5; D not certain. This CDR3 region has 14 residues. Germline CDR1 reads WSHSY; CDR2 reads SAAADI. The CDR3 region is CASLPVYSTQPQHF. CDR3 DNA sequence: TGCGCCAGCCTCCCGGTATATAGCACTCAGCCCCAGCATTTT.

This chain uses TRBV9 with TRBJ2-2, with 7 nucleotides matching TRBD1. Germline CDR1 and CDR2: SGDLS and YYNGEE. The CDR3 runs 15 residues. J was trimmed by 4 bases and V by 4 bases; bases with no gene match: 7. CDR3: CASSTTGQTTGELFF. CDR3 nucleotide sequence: TGTGCCAGCAGCACGACAGGGCAGACCACCGGGGAGCTGTTTTTT. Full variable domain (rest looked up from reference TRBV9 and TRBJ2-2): DSGVTQTPKHLITATGQRVTLRCSPRSGDLSVYWYQQSLDQGLQFLIQYYNGEERAKGNILERFSAQQFPDLHSELNLSSLELGDSALYFCASSTTGQTTGELFFGEGSRLTVL.